What follows are 28 T cell receptor beta chains derived from one specimen sequenced in a study of CD8+ T cells in alopecia areata. Treatment reported: oral pan-JAK inhibitor, 5-10 mg twice daily. In each case, RNA was isolated and then reverse transcribed into cDNA as the sequencing template. Sequencing used immunoSEQ multiplex PCR; TCRdb keeps in-frame clones, though not all of them. The data contain roughly 220,000 clones, more than 30% of them singletons. This specimen consisted of CD4+ T cells sorted from blood, obtained around week 31, from a patient treated with tofacitinib. The receptors shown here come from a human donor with alopecia areata.

In its sample, this clone was seen a few times. This chain connects TRBV10-2 to TRBJ2-7; TRBD2 matches at 9 bases. Germline V CDR1 and CDR2: WSHSY, SAAADI. The CDR3 loop spans 15 amino acids. With 2 bases clipped from V and 4 bases from J, the junction kept 6 bases outside the gene matches. The CDR3 reads CASSEVTSGRYEQYF. CDR3 nucleotides: TGCGCCAGCAGTGAGGTTACTAGCGGGCGGTACGAGCAGTACTTC.

This chain uses TRBV25-1 with TRBJ2-2; TRBD2 might be the D (6 bases). Germline V gene data show CDR1 as MGHDK and CDR2 as SYGVNS. The CDR3 runs to 14 residues. V lost 8 bases to trimming and J lost 3 bases, with 13 bases between them. CDR3: CASRRDRDTGELFF. The CDR3 DNA follows: TGTGCCAGCCGGCGGGATAGGGACACCGGGGAGCTGTTTTTT.

This chain uses TRBV7-9 with TRBJ2-7, with D perhaps given as TRBD1 or TRBD2 (6 bases each). Germline V gene sequence: CDR1 SEHNR, CDR2 FQNEAQ (reference sequence). V lost 5 bases and J lost 3, with 17 bases in between. The CDR3 runs 15 residues. The CDR3 DNA is TGTGCCAGCAGCCCCCCGGGGGCGAAGAGCTACGAGCAGTACTTC. Protein sequence: CASSPPGAKSYEQYF.

The chain combines TRBV4-2 with TRBJ1-5; TRBD1 aligns across 7 bases. The CDR3 sequence is 15 residues long. The junction had 10 bases not matched to a gene; V was cut back by 6 bases and J by 5 bases. Germline CDR1 reads LGHNA; CDR2 reads YNFKEQ. This CDR3 is CASSRTGALHQPQHF. Written as DNA, the CDR3 is TGTGCCAGCAGTCGAACAGGGGCATTGCATCAGCCCCAGCATTTT.

This clone has a handful of counts. This chain uses TRBV5-1 with TRBJ2-7, with 7 bases identical to TRBD2. The CDR3 consists of 11 residues. The germline V gene has CDR1 SGHRS and CDR2 YFSETQ. V lost 8 bases and J lost 3; bases outside the gene matches: 2. The CDR3 DNA reads TGCGCCAGTCGCGGGGGCTACGAGCAGTACTTC. This codes for CASRGGYEQYF.

This clone was seen only a few times. V and J are TRBV7-2 and TRBJ2-7; D unresolved. The CDR3 is made up of 12 amino acids. V gave up 3 bases and J gave up 7 bases, with 10 bases separating them. CDR1 and CDR2 (germline): SGHTA, FQGNSA. The CDR3 bases are TGTGCCAGCAGCTTGCTCCTTGGTGAGCAGTACTTC. This sequence encodes CASSLLLGEQYF.

The rearrangement uses TRBV7-2 and TRBJ2-2, with D unclear. This CDR3 contains 15 residues. CDR1 is SGHTA and CDR2 is FQGNSA in the germline V gene. Trimming left V 4 bases short and J 6 bases short, with 15 bases between. The CDR3 DNA follows: TGTGCCAGCAGCTCCACCCGGGCCGGGTCCGGGGAGCTGTTTTTT. Its protein is CASSSTRAGSGELFF.

J is TRBJ1-1 and V is TRBV6-4; 8 bases fit TRBD1. V was pared by 4 bases and J by 0 bases, with 4 bases of the junction left unmatched. The CDR3 runs 15 residues. Germline loops: CDR1 MRHNA, CDR2 SNTAGT. CDR3 DNA: TGTGCCAGCAGTGCCAGGACAGGGATGAACACTGAAGCTTTCTTT. Translation gives CASSARTGMNTEAFF.

This clone was detected a few times. This chain links TRBV6-1 with TRBJ2-7, with D uncertain. V was trimmed by 4 bases and J by 5 bases, leaving 12 bases between them. The CDR3 is 13 amino acids. Per germline, CDR1 MNHNS and CDR2 SASEGT. The CDR3 loop is CASSAGTGHEQYF. As DNA, the CDR3 is TGTGCCAGCAGTGCTGGAACCGGCCACGAGCAGTACTTC.

This clone came up a few times. The rearrangement links TRBV19 to TRBJ2-1; 9 bases line up with TRBD1. Germline CDR1 is LNHDA and CDR2 is SQIVND (reference sequence). V lost 3 bases to trimming and J lost 0 bases; unmatched junction nucleotides: 3. CDR3 length: 16 amino acids. The CDR3 DNA follows: TGTGCCAGTAGTATTGGGGACAGGGTCTCCTACAATGAGCAGTTCTTC. Protein sequence: CASSIGDRVSYNEQFF.

J is TRBJ2-3 and V is TRBV15, with D maybe TRBD1 (6 bases). This CDR3 comprises 16 residues. Trimming shortened V by 5 bases and J by 1 base, and 16 bases separated the two germline ends. CDR1 is LNHNV and CDR2 is YYDKDF in the germline V gene (reference sequence). CDR3 sequence (DNA): TGTGCCACCAGCGAACAACAGGGCTTAGGCACAGATACGCAGTATTTT. It translates to CATSEQQGLGTDTQYF.

This chain joins TRBV30 and TRBJ2-7; D ambiguous. The germline CDR1 and CDR2 sequences are GTSNPN and SVGIG (reference sequence). The length of the CDR3 is 13 residues. Trimming stripped 0 bases from V and 6 bases from J, with 12 bases between. The CDR3 DNA is TGTGCCTGGAGTGTTTACGGTTTGGGCGAGCAGTACTTC. Its protein is CAWSVYGLGEQYF.

The J gene is TRBJ2-1, the V gene TRBV5-1; 7 positions agree with TRBD2. This CDR3 contains 15 residues. The J segment lost 4 bases and the V segment lost 0 bases, leaving 4 bases of the junction unmatched. Germline V gene lookup returns CDR1 SGHRS and CDR2 YFSETQ. The CDR3: CASSLGSGQYNEQFF. CDR3 bases: TGCGCCAGCAGCTTGGGTAGCGGGCAATACAATGAGCAGTTCTTC.

The rearrangement joins TRBV15 to TRBJ2-1; 11 nucleotides agree with TRBD2. CDR3 length: 16 amino acids. Unmatched junction bases numbered 4, after V lost 0 bases and J lost 6 bases. Germline CDR1 LNHNV, CDR2 YYDKDF (reference sequence). CDR3 protein: CATSRDITSGSNEQFF. The CDR3 DNA sequence: TGTGCCACCAGCAGAGATATTACTAGCGGGAGCAATGAGCAGTTCTTC.

This clone was observed a few times. V is TRBV5-1 and J is TRBJ2-6; 12 nucleotides align to TRBD1. J gave up 13 bases and V 4 bases, and 6 bases lay outside the gene matches. This CDR3 contains 14 residues. Germline CDR1 is SGHRS and CDR2 is YFSETQ. Here the CDR3 DNA reads TGCGCCAGCAGCCCGGGACAGGGGGCTGATGTCCTGACTTTC. This gives the protein CASSPGQGADVLTF.

In regard to this clone: The sample has other DNA sequences that encode this CDR3 too. The chain links TRBV5-1 to TRBJ2-3, with D hard to call. V shed 3 bases and J shed 1 base, with 3 bases lying between them. The germline gives CDR1 SGHRS, CDR2 YFSETQ. The CDR3 runs to 12 residues. The DNA of the CDR3 is TGCGCCAGCAGCTGGGGCACAGATACGCAGTATTTT. Its protein is CASSWGTDTQYF.

This chain links TRBV5-1 with TRBJ1-1; D gene unclear. The germline CDR1 and CDR2 sequences are SGHRS and YFSETQ. The CDR3 consists of 15 residues. Trimming took 4 bases from V and 0 from J, leaving 13 bases between them. CDR3 protein: CASSLTLAVNTEAFF. The CDR3 DNA follows: TGCGCCAGCAGCCTAACCCTGGCCGTGAACACTGAAGCTTTCTTT.

This clone was seen a few times. This chain joins TRBV5-4 and TRBJ2-7; 8 bases align to TRBD1. CDR3 length: 16 residues. Germline CDR1 and CDR2: SGHNT and YYREEE (reference sequence). Trimming took 6 bases from V and 4 from J; bases not matched to a gene: 15. The chain's CDR3 is CASNNLAGQGSYEQYF. The DNA of the CDR3 is TGTGCCAGCAACAACCTAGCCGGACAGGGCTCGTACGAGCAGTACTTC.

The chain has TRBV7-2 and TRBJ2-7, with D tentatively TRBD1 (6 bases). The CDR3 totals 13 residues. The V gene's germline CDR1 is SGHTA and CDR2 FQGNSA. Trimming stripped 2 bases from V and 3 bases from J, with 8 bases between. The CDR3 nucleotides are TGTGCCAGCAGCTTACGACAGGACTACGAGCAGTACTTC. Residues: CASSLRQDYEQYF.

This clone was seen more than once but under ten times. The rearrangement uses TRBV2 and TRBJ1-2; D might be TRBD1 (6 bases). Germline CDR1 is SNHLY and CDR2 is FYNNEI. V lost 5 bases, J lost 4 bases, and 17 bases lay in between. The CDR3 is 15 residues long. In DNA form, the CDR3 reads TGTGCCAGCAGTTCACAGGGAAAGGGCCTCTATGGCTACACCTTC. Its protein product is CASSSQGKGLYGYTF.

This CDR3 reads CASSEDGRWTSGTYEQYF. The CDR3, as DNA: TGTGCCAGCAGTGAAGATGGTCGTTGGACTAGCGGTACCTACGAGCAGTACTTC. The chain employs TRBV2 and TRBJ2-7; TRBD2 aligns across 10 bases. Germline CDR1 reads SNHLY; CDR2 reads FYNNEI. CDR3 size: 18 residues. V gave up 1 base and J gave up 2 bases; unmatched junction bases: 11.

The rearrangement uses TRBV10-3 and TRBJ1-5; TRBD1 agrees at 11 bases. The CDR3 runs to 13 residues. V trimming: 10 bases; J trimming: 7 bases; junction bases outside the gene matches: 6. CDR1 and CDR2 (germline): ENHRY, SYGVKD. The CDR3 DNA sequence: TGTGCCACATCCCGGGACAGGGGGCAGCCCCAGCATTTT. It translates to CATSRDRGQPQHF.

CDR3 sequence: CASSTGRVGGYTF. Here the CDR3 DNA reads TGTGCCAGCAGCACCGGCAGGGTAGGCGGCTACACCTTC. The chain joins TRBV28 to TRBJ1-2; TRBD1 might be the D (5 bases). Germline V CDR1 and CDR2: MDHEN, SYDVKM. V shed 6 bases and J shed 8 bases, with 16 bases lying between them. The CDR3 has 13 amino acids.

This rearrangement joins TRBV30 to TRBJ2-5; D is possibly TRBD1 (5 bases). From germline, CDR1 is GTSNPN and CDR2 SVGIG (reference sequence). The CDR3 has 12 amino acids. Trimming shortened V by 3 bases and J by 4 bases, and 9 bases separated the two germline ends. CDR3 residues: CAWRTGSETQYF. The CDR3 bases are TGTGCCTGGAGAACAGGTTCAGAGACCCAGTACTTC.

This clone has only a few counts. V gene TRBV9 combines with J gene TRBJ1-2; D perhaps matches TRBD1 (6 bases). Looked up from germline, CDR1 is SGDLS and CDR2 is YYNGEE. V shed 0 bases and J shed 2 bases, with 11 bases lying between them. This CDR3 is 15 amino acids long. The CDR3 nucleotides are TGTGCCAGCAGCGTAGAGGCAGGGGACAACTATGGCTACACCTTC. Protein product: CASSVEAGDNYGYTF.

This chain uses TRBV9 with TRBJ1-3; 8 nucleotides agree with TRBD1. The V segment lost 4 bases and the J segment 3 bases; nucleotides outside the gene matches: 12. Per germline, CDR1 SGDLS and CDR2 YYNGEE. The CDR3 sequence is 17 residues long. In DNA, the CDR3 is TGTGCCAGCAGCCCCGGGGGAGCAGGGGGCGATGGAAACACCATATATTTT. Translated, it gives CASSPGGAGGDGNTIYF.

V usage is TRBV5-1 and J usage is TRBJ2-7, with TRBD2 matching over 10 bases. Losses at the gene ends were 3 bases for V and 3 bases for J; bases not matched to a gene: 3. Germline CDR1 reads SGHRS; CDR2 reads YFSETQ. CDR3 size: 14 residues. CDR3 region: CASSSSGGLYEQYF. The CDR3 DNA reads TGCGCCAGCAGCTCTAGCGGGGGCCTCTACGAGCAGTACTTC.

This clone was seen a single time. The chain combines TRBV4-1 with TRBJ2-5, with 9 bases that match TRBD2. This CDR3 has 14 amino acids. Trimming cost V 1 base and J 7 bases; bases outside gene matches: 4. Germline values: CDR1 MGHRA, CDR2 YSYEKL. CDR3 in DNA: TGCGCCAGCAGCCAAGGACTAGCGGCAAGGACCCAGTACTTC. Translating gives CASSQGLAARTQYF.